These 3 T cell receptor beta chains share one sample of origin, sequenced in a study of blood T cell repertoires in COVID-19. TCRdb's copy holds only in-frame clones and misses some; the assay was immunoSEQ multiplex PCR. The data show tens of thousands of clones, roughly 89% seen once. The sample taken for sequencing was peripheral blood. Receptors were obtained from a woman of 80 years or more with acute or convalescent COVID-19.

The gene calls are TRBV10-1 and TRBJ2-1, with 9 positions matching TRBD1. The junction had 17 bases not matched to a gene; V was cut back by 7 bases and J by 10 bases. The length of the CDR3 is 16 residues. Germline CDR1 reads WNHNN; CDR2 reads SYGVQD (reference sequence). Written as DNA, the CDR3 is TGCGCCAGCAACCCTATCTCATTGACAGGGGGTCACGAGCAGTTCTTC. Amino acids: CASNPISLTGGHEQFF.

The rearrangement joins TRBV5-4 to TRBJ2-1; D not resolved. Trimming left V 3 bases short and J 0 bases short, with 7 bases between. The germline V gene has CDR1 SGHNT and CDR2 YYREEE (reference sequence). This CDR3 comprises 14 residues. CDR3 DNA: TGTGCCAGCAGCTCCCCAGGCTCCTACAATGAGCAGTTCTTC. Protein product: CASSSPGSYNEQFF.

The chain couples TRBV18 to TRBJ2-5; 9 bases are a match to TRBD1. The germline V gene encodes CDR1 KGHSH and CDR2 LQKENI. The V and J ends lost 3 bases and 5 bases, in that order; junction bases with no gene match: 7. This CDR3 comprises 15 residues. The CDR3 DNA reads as TGTGCCAGCTCACCCGCCGGGACAGGGAGGGAGACCCAGTACTTC. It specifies CASSPAGTGRETQYF.